The rows below give T cell receptor beta chains drawn from one sample of a study of brain T cells in children with intractable seizures. Sequencing used immunoSEQ multiplex PCR; TCRdb keeps in-frame clones, though not all of them. The sample holds around 80,000 clones, approximately 89% seen once. The input for sequencing was peripheral blood, taken at surgery. The source of these receptors is a girl aged 2-9 years with Rasmussen encephalitis and intractable seizures. The CDR3 runs from the conserved cysteine through the conserved F or W. Fields, in order: D gene, V gene, J gene, CDR3 DNA, CDR3 protein. A D gene is named only where the DNA matches it firmly.

>TRBD1|TRBV5-4|TRBJ1-2
TGTGCCAGCCAGGGACAGGGGCGAGACTACACCTTC
CASQGQGRDYTF
>-|TRBV6-2/TRBV6-3|TRBJ2-7
TGTGCCAGTAGGCCTTCAACCGGCCCCGGGGGATTC
CASRPSTGPGGF
>-|TRBV9|TRBJ1-1
TGTGCCAGCAGCCGAGGGCCTTTAAGGACTGAAGCTTTCTTT
CASSRGPLRTEAFF
>-|TRBV4-1|TRBJ2-1
TGCGCCAGCAGCCAAGGGGCGGCAAGGGCAGTTATGAATGAGCAGTTCTTC
CASSQGAARAVMNEQFF
>TRBD1|TRBV28|TRBJ2-2
TGTGCCAGCAGTAAGTTTGTCGGGACAGCGAACACCGGGGAGCTGTTTTTT
CASSKFVGTANTGELFF
>-|TRBV20-1|TRBJ1-2
TGCAGTGCTAGAGCGGGAGGCTACACCTTC
CSARAGGYTF
>-|TRBV11-2|TRBJ2-2
TGTGCCAGCAGCTTAGATTCGGGACCCTTCACCGGGGAGCTGTTTTTT
CASSLDSGPFTGELFF
>-|TRBV5-5|TRBJ1-5
TGTGCCAGCACCCTTCCTACATGGACCGTAAGGGATCAGCCCCAGCATTTT
CASTLPTWTVRDQPQHF
>-|TRBV30|TRBJ1-1
TGTGCCTGGAGAGGAGCGAACACTGAAGCTTTCTTT
CAWRGANTEAFF
>-|TRBV2|TRBJ1-1
TGTGCCAGCAGACAGGGATGGGCTTTCTTT
CASRQGWAFF
>-|TRBV28|TRBJ2-1
TGTGCCAGCAGTTTGCGTAACCTTCGACCCTACAATGAGCAGTTCTTC
CASSLRNLRPYNEQFF
>-|TRBV29-1|TRBJ2-7
TGCAGCGCTAGACGGGACGGTACCTACGAGCAGTACTTC
CSARRDGTYEQYF
>TRBD1|TRBV6-1|TRBJ2-4
TGTGCCAGCAGTGATCGGACAGGCCTAGCCAAAAACATTCAGTACTTC
CASSDRTGLAKNIQYF